These 15 T cell receptor beta chains came from one sample sequenced in a study of cytomegalovirus exposure and HLA in healthy donors. PCR amplification relied on 60 Vbeta primers (plus 13 Jbeta primers). TCRdb keeps only in-frame clones here, not all; method: immunoSEQ multiplex PCR. The repertoire includes under 200,000 clones, approximately 80% of them detected once, and around 3% sits in the top ten. What was sequenced was PBMCs. The receptors stem from a woman aged 35 to 49 in good health and CMV-seropositive.

The V call is TRBV7-2, the J call TRBJ2-7; 9 positions match TRBD1. The CDR3 is 13 residues long. Germline V gene sequence: CDR1 SGHTA, CDR2 FQGNSA. J gave up 3 bases and V 6 bases, and 3 bases lay outside the gene matches. CDR3 sequence (DNA): TGTGCCAGCAGGCGACAGGGGGTCTACGAGCAGTACTTC. It yields the protein CASRRQGVYEQYF.

The chain joins TRBV29-1 to TRBJ2-1; D is possibly TRBD2 (6 bases). The CDR3 spans 14 residues. Germline V gene lookup returns CDR1 SQVTM and CDR2 ANQGSEA. Trimming removed 7 bases at V and 1 base at J, with 14 bases between. CDR3 DNA: TGCAGCGGAAAGGGCGGGAAATCCTACAATGAGCAGTTCTTC. This translates into CSGKGGKSYNEQFF.

This sequence joins TRBV7-8 and TRBJ1-6; TRBD1 might be the D (6 bases). V dropped 5 bases and J dropped 4 bases, with 18 bases sitting between them. From germline, CDR1 is SGHVS and CDR2 FQNEAQ. CDR3 length equals 17 residues. DNA of the CDR3: TGTGCCAGCAGCCTCCGGGACACCGGTCGTTATAATTCACCCCTCCACTTT. This encodes CASSLRDTGRYNSPLHF.

The chain employs TRBV5-4 and TRBJ1-2; 7 positions agree with TRBD1. The CDR3 length is 13 residues. Trimming cost V 5 bases and J 11 bases; bases outside gene matches: 12. CDR1 SGHNT and CDR2 YYREEE come from the germline V gene (reference sequence). In DNA, the CDR3 is TGTGCCAGCAGAATAGGACAGGCCGGTGGGTACACCTTC. This codes for CASRIGQAGGYTF.

The sample holds one count of this clone. The V call is TRBV18, the J call TRBJ2-7, with 9 bases aligning to TRBD1. The CDR3 spans 15 residues. CDR1 is KGHSH, CDR2 LQKENI, per germline. V lost 2 bases, J lost 0 bases, and 2 bases stayed unmatched. CDR3 region: CASSPGTGSSYEQYF. CDR3 nucleotide sequence: TGTGCCAGCTCACCAGGGACAGGGAGCTCCTACGAGCAGTACTTC.

The V gene is TRBV6-5, the J gene TRBJ1-1; no reliable D call. V lost 6 bases to trimming and J lost 5 bases, with 13 bases between them. Germline V CDR1 and CDR2: MNHEY, SVGAGI. The CDR3 consists of 13 residues. The CDR3 loop reads CASSPPSKTEAFF. CDR3 DNA sequence: TGTGCCAGCAGCCCCCCGAGTAAGACTGAAGCTTTCTTT.

This clone was counted only a few times. The rearrangement links TRBV4-2 to TRBJ2-2; no definite D call. There are 18 residues in the CDR3. V was pared by 0 bases and J by 0 bases, with 14 bases between. Germline V lookup: CDR1 LGHNA, CDR2 YNFKEQ. The CDR3 protein is CASSQEFATATNTGELFF. Written as DNA, the CDR3 is TGTGCCAGCAGCCAAGAATTCGCTACTGCAACGAACACCGGGGAGCTGTTTTTT.

The chain carries TRBV29-1 and TRBJ2-2; 13 bases are shared with TRBD2. In germline, CDR1 is SQVTM, CDR2 ANQGSEA. V was pared by 2 bases and J by 4 bases, with 13 bases of the junction left unmatched. The CDR3 totals 19 residues. CDR3 sequence (DNA): TGCAGCGTTGAACTCATCGGACTAGCGGGAGCCCCGGGCACCGGGGAGCTGTTTTTT. This encodes CSVELIGLAGAPGTGELFF.

V is TRBV28 and J is TRBJ1-6, with 10 nucleotides matching TRBD1. The germline V gene has CDR1 MDHEN and CDR2 SYDVKM. The CDR3 is made up of 15 amino acids. V gave up 6 bases and J gave up 4 bases; unmatched junction bases: 3. The CDR3 DNA sequence: TGTGCCAGCAGGGGACAGGGGACTTATAATTCACCCCTCCACTTT. Translating gives CASRGQGTYNSPLHF.

This clone came up a few times. The J gene is TRBJ2-2, the V gene TRBV19; perhaps TRBD2 as D (5 bases). The V gene lost 4 bases and the J gene lost 5 bases, with 8 bases spanning the gap. The germline V gene encodes CDR1 LNHDA and CDR2 SQIVND (reference sequence). The length of the CDR3 is 13 residues. This CDR3 reads CASSTLATGELFF. The CDR3 bases are TGTGCCAGTAGTACTTTAGCGACCGGGGAGCTGTTTTTT.

This clone was seen only once. The chain recombines TRBV6-6 with TRBJ1-4; 8 bases map to TRBD1. V lost 6 bases to trimming and J lost 7 bases; unmatched junction nucleotides: 10. The CDR3 is made up of 15 amino acids. Per germline, CDR1 MNHNY and CDR2 SVGAGI (reference sequence). In DNA, the CDR3 is TGTGCCAGCAGCGCACAGGGGGGAGGAGGTGAAAAACTGTTTTTT. Translated: CASSAQGGGGEKLFF.

The V and J genes are TRBV28 and TRBJ1-1; 9 bases map to TRBD1. The CDR3 has 14 amino acids. The V gene's germline CDR1 is MDHEN and CDR2 SYDVKM. V lost 8 bases and J lost 4; bases outside the gene matches: 8. In DNA form, the CDR3 reads TGTGCCAGCGGCTCGACAGGGGGTAGCACTGAAGCTTTCTTT. It codes for CASGSTGGSTEAFF.

This chain uses TRBV6-1 with TRBJ2-2; tentatively, D is TRBD2 (6 bases). The germline V and J ends were trimmed by 6 bases and 4 bases, with 12 bases remaining between them. The CDR3 covers 14 residues. Germline V gene sequence: CDR1 MNHNS, CDR2 SASEGT. The CDR3 DNA is TGTGCCAGCAGATGGGGGGAAATCACCGGGGAGCTGTTTTTT. This sequence encodes CASRWGEITGELFF.

V is TRBV16 and J is TRBJ1-5; TRBD1 matches 8 bases. V was pared by 4 bases and J by 0 bases, with 2 bases of the junction left unmatched. The CDR3 contains 15 residues. Germline CDR1 reads KGHSY; CDR2 reads FQNENV. In nucleotides, the CDR3 is TGTGCCAGCAGCCCAGGGGGCAATAGCAATCAGCCCCAGCATTTT. Translated, it gives CASSPGGNSNQPQHF.

The rearrangement joins TRBV25-1 to TRBJ1-2; D perhaps matches TRBD1 (6 bases). The V and J ends lost 5 bases and 3 bases respectively, with 10 bases between them. This CDR3 comprises 13 residues. Germline V lookup: CDR1 MGHDK, CDR2 SYGVNS. The CDR3 protein is CASSQGFDYGYTF. The CDR3 nucleotides read TGTGCCAGCAGTCAGGGGTTTGACTATGGCTACACCTTC.